This T cell receptor (beta chain) was sequenced in a study of blood T cell repertoires in COVID-19 (dated by TCRdb to about 2020). About the study as a whole: Samples from collaborators originated in the United States, Italy and Spain and spanned both the acute and convalescent phases of COVID-19. Where available, HLA class I and class II types were obtained from metadata supplied by the sample provider rather than from assay-based typing. Deeply sampled blood TCRbeta repertoires from subjects exposed to, actively infected with, or recovered from COVID-19 were included in the dataset. The prospective study material was composed of cDNA or gDNA derived from T cells, B-cell-depleted T cells, or PBMCs. A de-identified subject ID, COVID-19 status, age in years and sex were almost always included in the sample metadata. A freely available public database, intended as a resource for researchers studying the immune response to SARS-CoV-2, is where the repertoires were released. Samples were obtained from the ongoing ImmuneRACE study (first 160 participants) and from about 1,300 subjects provided by 6 global collaborators. Broader findings and caveats from the paper: The amount of clinical and demographic metadata varied by source and participant and was provided uncurated.

TCRbeta CDR3 regions were amplified from genomic DNA using the immunoSEQ Assay, a bias-controlled multiplex PCR. The study's own analysis went as follows. Nucleated cell counts per sample were estimated from amplification of reference gene primers within the assay. To quantify the absolute abundance of each unique TCRbeta CDR3 rearrangement, sequence reads were collapsed and filtered. For each sample, productive Simpson clonality was calculated as the square root of Simpson's diversity index over productive rearrangements. The table was pulled from immuneACCESS by TCRdb, which kept in-frame rearrangements only. Such tables lose some clones; where checked, under half of the loss comes from unresolved V genes, and the rest has no known cause. From that table come the V and J calls and clone size; the DNA was used to work out D and trimming. Recorded for this sample are some 270,000 clones; about 90% of them occurred a single time. The ten largest clones represent about 4% of the sample.

Enrolling through a virtual design, the prospective study's participants ranged in age from roughly 18 to 89 years and lived across 24 United States geographic areas. To assign participants to cohorts, the prospective study relied on clinical history that participants themselves reported in a screening survey and a study questionnaire. Mobile phlebotomists in the prospective study collected whole blood, serum and a nasopharyngeal or oropharyngeal swab from every participant. Over a roughly two-month period, participants in the prospective study had the option of providing additional blood draws and questionnaires. Before DNA extraction, prospective study blood samples were shipped either frozen or at room temperature. The germline V gene supplies CDR1 MGHRA and CDR2 YSYEKL. Inclusive of the bounding cysteine and phenylalanine, the CDR3 is 16 residues long. The entry retains the CDR3 DNA only, 48 bases that are in frame from base 1. The germline V and J ends show losses of 1 base and 3 bases respectively, and no gene match explains 6 bases of the junction.

On this clone itself: Its specific antigen is unknown. No qualities accompany the bases; no much larger clone lies one base away.

The sequence joins TRBV4-1 to TRBJ2-7; 10 bases in between match TRBD2. The clonotype comes from a young woman with acute COVID-19. The material sequenced was PBMCs or T cells enriched from blood (not recorded which). CDR3 region: CASSQVLAGVFYEQYF. Read as DNA, the sequence is TGCGCCAGCAGCCAAGTGCTAGCGGGAGTTTTCTACGAGCAGTACTTC.